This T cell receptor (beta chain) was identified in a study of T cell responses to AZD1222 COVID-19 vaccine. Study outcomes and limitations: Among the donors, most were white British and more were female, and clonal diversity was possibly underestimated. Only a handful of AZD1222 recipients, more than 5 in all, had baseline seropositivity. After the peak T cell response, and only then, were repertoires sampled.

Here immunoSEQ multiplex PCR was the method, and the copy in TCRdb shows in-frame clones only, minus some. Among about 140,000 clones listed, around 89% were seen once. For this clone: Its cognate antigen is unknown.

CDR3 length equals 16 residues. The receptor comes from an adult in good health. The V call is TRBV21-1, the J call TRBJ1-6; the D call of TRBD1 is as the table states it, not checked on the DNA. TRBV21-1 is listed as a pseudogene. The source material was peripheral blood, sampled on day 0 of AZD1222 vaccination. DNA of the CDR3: TGTGCCAGCAGCAAAAGTCGACAGGGCTATAATTCACCCCTCCACTTT. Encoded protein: CASSKSRQGYNSPLHF.